This TCR beta chain was profiled in a study of shared clonotypes between healthy human individuals. Germline V lookup: CDR1 MNHEY, CDR2 SVGAGI. The CDR3 consists of 14 residues. V lost 2 bases to trimming and J lost 7 bases, with 15 bases between them. Source study methods: ImmunoSEQ supplied junction-only sequences lacking quality scores, so filtering was different. Libraries were prepared by immunoSEQ multiplex PCR; TCRdb keeps only in-frame clonotypes and omits some of them. V and J calls and clone size are copied from that table; D and trimming were computed from the DNA. The sample lists about 1 million clones, 78% occurring once. Note on this clone: Its antigen is as yet unknown.

Study-level results: Sampling included only blood; tissue repertoires likely differ.

The source of this sequence is a young man in good health. Some clones in this sample may be carry-over from other donors' samples. The sequenced sample was memory CD4+ T cells from PBMCs. The subset: CD45RA-negative fraction. V is TRBV6-5 and J is TRBJ2-7, with D possibly being TRBD2 (5 bases). Here the CDR3 reads CASSYLKGASEQYF. In DNA, the CDR3 is TGTGCCAGCAGTTACCTCAAGGGAGCTTCAGAGCAGTACTTC.